This T cell receptor (beta chain) was sequenced for a study of cytomegalovirus exposure and HLA in healthy donors. Regarding the study as a whole: In a later analysis, at a false discovery rate of 0.05, 16,951 TCR beta sequences were associated with HLA alleles. According to an earlier analysis, most TCR beta V segments yielded productive rearrangements about 87% or about 30% of the time. Some highly shared sequence variants likely arose as a pipeline artifact. V- and J-gene trimming in TCR beta was tied to a missense DCLRE1C variant by an analysis performed later.

Germline CDR1 is GTSNPN and CDR2 is SVGIG (reference sequence). This CDR3 has 13 residues. V shed 2 bases, J shed 9 bases, and the junction held 7 bases outside the gene matches. The PCR employed 60 Vbeta primers together with 13 Jbeta primers. Assay used: immunoSEQ multiplex PCR; TCRdb lists only in-frame clones, some missing. The table has 150,000 to 200,000 clones, over 80% seen once. Turning to this clone: The antigen remains undetermined.

V and J are TRBV30 and TRBJ1-3, with 7 bases lining up with TRBD1. Sequenced sample: PBMCs. This receptor was identified in a man aged 50-59 years in good health and CMV-seropositive. The CDR3 loop is CAWSPRQGSTIYF. The CDR3 nucleotides are TGTGCCTGGAGTCCTCGACAGGGTTCCACCATATATTTT.